Described below is a single T cell receptor beta chain sequence and its context. The target antigen is unknown. CDR1 SGHVS and CDR2 FQNEAQ come from the germline V gene. Trimming cost V 4 bases and J 4 bases, with 16 bases left between them. This CDR3 has 16 residues. These data come from a study of immune evolution from preneoplasia to lung adenocarcinoma. The repertoire was sequenced with immunoSEQ multiplex PCR; TCRdb's copy has only in-frame clones and lacks some. The top ten clones hold about 8.1% of a sample with thousands of clones, around 86% of them seen once. Each case's diagnosis was confirmed by two pathologists on H&E. General study results and limits: Normal lung had the highest top T cell clone frequencies.

Sequences were obtained from FFPE invasive lung adenocarcinoma tissue. The chain is built from TRBV7-8 and TRBJ2-2; either TRBD1 or TRBD2 may fit D (5 bases each). This clonotype was obtained from a person in their fifties with lung adenocarcinoma. The CDR3 spells CASSSAGTWGTGELFF. The DNA of the CDR3 is TGTGCCAGCAGCTCAGCCGGGACCTGGGGCACCGGGGAGCTGTTTTTT.